The rows below give T cell receptor beta chains drawn from one sample of a study of shared clonotypes between healthy human individuals. Using immunoSEQ multiplex PCR, the repertoire was profiled, and TCRdb retains in-frame clones only, with some absent. This table has roughly 520,000 clones, approximately 95% appearing once. Sequencing used naive CD4+ T cells sorted from blood. Every receptor here comes from a woman younger than 45 in good health. CDR3s include the opening cysteine and the closing phenylalanine or tryptophan. The order of the fields is V gene, J gene, CDR3 protein.

>TRBV7-2|TRBJ1-5
CASSLGGREGQPQHF
>TRBV28|TRBJ2-7
CASSLSGIYEQYF
>TRBV27|TRBJ1-2
CASSSGAGRHGYTF
>TRBV5-1|TRBJ2-5
CASSAGDQETQYF
>TRBV9|TRBJ2-1
CASSVGTSGRAYNEQFF
>TRBV7-9|TRBJ2-5
CASSDLETQYF
>TRBV2|TRBJ2-7
CASSDVRGDPTTYEQYF
>TRBV10-3|TRBJ1-1
CAISMELNTEAFF
>TRBV6-5|TRBJ2-7
CASSPLGQLSEQYF
>TRBV6-1|TRBJ1-2
CATRTGDYGYTF
>TRBV14|TRBJ1-1
CASSQEPRYKAFF
>TRBV5-6|TRBJ2-7
CASSLNSYEQYF
>TRBV5-1|TRBJ2-3
CASMPLAGSTDTQYF
>TRBV5-5|TRBJ2-7
CASSLPRTRSGEQYF
>TRBV4-1|TRBJ1-4
CASSPMAGGNEKLFF
>TRBV27|TRBJ2-1
CASSSLAGAYNEQFF
>TRBV6-6|TRBJ2-3
CASRDSGSTDTQYF
>TRBV5-1|TRBJ2-3
CASSPRDVNTDTQYF
>TRBV27|TRBJ1-4
CASSSRSLATEKLFF
>TRBV6-1|TRBJ2-1
CASRVRTGAYNEQFF
>TRBV5-8|TRBJ1-4
CASNLGQANEKLFF
>TRBV5-1|TRBJ2-2
CASSFGGTAANTGELFF
>TRBV19|TRBJ1-5
CASSIVGGQGANQPQHF
>TRBV2|TRBJ2-5
CASRDIRGQETQYF
>TRBV29-1|TRBJ2-2
CSVERAPGGELFF
>TRBV5-4|TRBJ2-3
CASSATYFVGLPQYF
>TRBV28|TRBJ2-3
CASSPPLAGVGTQYF
>TRBV7-2|TRBJ2-3
CASSLERGTQYF
>TRBV19|TRBJ2-6
CASSIDLGQAMLSGANVLTF
>TRBV5-4|TRBJ1-4
CASSFGPDEKLFF
>TRBV2|TRBJ1-4
CASSERGQVIEKLFF
>TRBV28|TRBJ2-4
CASSSGTSWIAKNIQYF
>TRBV6-5|TRBJ2-7
CASSDRGGSYEQYF
>TRBV11-2|TRBJ2-7
CASSLALYSGREQYF
>TRBV28|TRBJ2-1
CASSLGGGNNEQFF
>TRBV28|TRBJ1-4
CASSLHRQGLYNEKLFF
>TRBV5-5|TRBJ2-7
CASSPFTGEPYEQYF
>TRBV30|TRBJ2-7
CAWSVGGSYEQYF
>TRBV7-9|TRBJ1-1
CASSSRQGAAAHTEAFF
>TRBV19|-
CASSTNYEQYF
>TRBV21-1|TRBJ2-7
CASSKKTGPPEQYF
>TRBV6-1|TRBJ1-5
CASSPNNQPQHF